This TCR beta chain emerged from a study of blood T cell repertoires in COVID-19. The data were produced by immunoSEQ multiplex PCR, yet TCRdb's version contains in-frame clones alone and is incomplete. Here the sample spans hundreds of thousands of clones, roughly 90% being singletons. The sequencing sample was made of PBMCs or T cells enriched from blood (not recorded which). This sequence originates from a woman in her twenties or thirties who had recovered from COVID-19.

In DNA form, the CDR3 reads TGTGCCAGCAGCTCGGACACCTCCAATGAAGCTTTCTTT. Translating gives CASSSDTSNEAFF. The V call is TRBV7-9, the J call TRBJ1-1; perhaps TRBD1 as D (5 bases). Per the germline V gene, CDR1 is SEHNR and CDR2 is FQNEAQ (reference sequence). V dropped 4 bases and J dropped 7 bases, with 13 bases sitting between them. The CDR3 sequence is 13 residues long. Full variable domain (rest looked up from reference TRBV7-9 and TRBJ1-1): DTGVSQNPRHKITKRGQNVTFRCDPISEHNRLYWYRQTLGQGPEFLTYFQNEAQLEKSRLLSDRFSAERPKGSFSTLEIQRTEQGDSAMYLCASSSDTSNEAFFGQGTRLTVV.